The rows below give T cell receptor beta chains drawn from one sample of a study of shared T cell receptors in the human thymus. The repertoire was sequenced with immunoSEQ multiplex PCR; TCRdb's copy has only in-frame clones and lacks some. The table records about 500,000 clones, around 82% of them present only once. These data also formed part of another study, on human thymus T cells.

The specimen was thymocytes. The receptors here all came from a boy less than two years old with a congenital heart defect. Each CDR3 is given with its conserved first and last residue. The D gene is left open where the match is weak. Part of the rows lack a size; the others show once, few, many or a class for expanded clones.

TRBV4-1	TRBD2	TRBJ2-7	18	-	CASSQDQGSSGTSYEQYF	TGCGCCAGCAGCCAAGATCAGGGTAGTAGCGGGACCTCCTACGAGCAGTACTTC
TRBV4-3	TRBD1	TRBJ2-7	15	-	CASSQRGPTSYEQYF	TGCGCCAGCAGCCAAAGGGGGCCGACCTCCTACGAGCAGTACTTC
TRBV7-2	TRBD2	TRBJ2-7	15	once	CASSTGTSGTYEQYF	TGTGCCAGCAGCACCGGGACTAGCGGGACCTACGAGCAGTACTTC
TRBV28	-	TRBJ2-5	14	-	CASSFFRGRETQYF	TGTGCCAGCAGTTTCTTTCGGGGGAGAGAGACCCAGTACTTC
TRBV4-1	-	TRBJ1-4	17	-	CASSQEFGPPGVEKLFF	TGCGCCAGCAGCCAAGAGTTCGGCCCGCCCGGGGTTGAAAAACTGTTTTTT
TRBV4-1	TRBD2	TRBJ2-3	19	-	CASSQDLRVAGGRADTQYF	TGCGCCAGCAGCCAAGATCTTAGGGTAGCGGGAGGGCGGGCAGATACGCAGTATTTT
TRBV5-1	TRBD2	TRBJ2-1	16	-	CASSRPGTRGYNEQFF	TGCGCCAGCAGCCGACCCGGGACTAGAGGATACAATGAGCAGTTCTTC
TRBV4-2	-	TRBJ2-3	13	-	CASSQDRVDTQYF	TGTGCCAGCAGCCAAGATCGAGTGGATACGCAGTATTTT
TRBV28	-	TRBJ2-7	17	few	CASSPTSRQDSSYEQYF	TGTGCCAGCAGTCCCACCTCCCGACAAGATAGCTCCTACGAGCAGTACTTC
TRBV11-3	TRBD1	TRBJ1-3	14	-	CASSPGQGGNTIYF	TGTGCCAGCAGCCCCGGACAGGGCGGAAACACCATATATTTT
TRBV19	-	TRBJ1-5	14	few	CASSMDSRNQPQHF	TGTGCCAGTAGTATGGACAGCCGCAATCAGCCCCAGCATTTT
TRBV7-2	-	TRBJ2-3	16	-	CASSLVKQEATDTQYF	TGTGCCAGCAGCTTAGTAAAGCAGGAAGCCACAGATACGCAGTATTTT
TRBV28	-	TRBJ2-7	14	-	CASRTNRVSYEQYF	TGTGCCAGCAGGACGAACAGGGTATCCTACGAGCAGTACTTC
TRBV7-9	TRBD2	TRBJ2-5	17	few	CASISRSGGAGGETQYF	TGTGCCAGCATTTCTCGGTCGGGGGGAGCAGGTGGGGAGACCCAGTACTTC
TRBV27	TRBD2	TRBJ2-1	15	-	CASLPPGLAQDEQFF	TGTGCCAGCTTGCCCCCGGGACTAGCTCAAGATGAGCAGTTCTTC
TRBV29-1	TRBD2	TRBJ2-1	20	-	CSVEGAGTSGSGGSYNEQFF	TGCAGCGTTGAAGGAGCCGGGACTAGCGGGAGTGGGGGCTCCTACAATGAGCAGTTCTTC
TRBV29-1	TRBD1	TRBJ2-7	13	-	CSVGQTYSYEQYF	TGCAGCGTGGGACAGACTTACTCCTACGAGCAGTACTTC
TRBV9	TRBD2	TRBJ2-2	16	-	CASSAPGGEGTGELFF	TGTGCCAGCAGCGCGCCGGGGGGGGAGGGCACCGGGGAGCTGTTTTTT
TRBV4-3	-	TRBJ2-7	13	-	CASSRQPGYEQYF	TGCGCCAGCAGCCGCCAGCCAGGATACGAGCAGTACTTC
TRBV10-3	TRBD1	TRBJ2-7	15	once	CAISGTGTAIYEQYF	TGTGCCATCAGTGGGACCGGGACAGCGATCTACGAGCAGTACTTC
TRBV7-3	TRBD2	TRBJ2-5	15	-	CASSSGGEAPETQYF	TGTGCCAGCAGCTCTGGGGGGGAGGCCCCAGAGACCCAGTACTTC
TRBV11-3	-	TRBJ2-7	16	-	CASSAIGRLRTYEQYF	TGTGCCAGCAGCGCAATAGGCCGACTACGAACCTACGAGCAGTACTTC
TRBV19	TRBD1	TRBJ1-2	11	few	CATPGGDGYTF	TGTGCCACCCCAGGGGGAGACGGCTACACCTTC
TRBV4-3	-	TRBJ2-7	14	-	CASSQAGDPYEQYF	TGCGCCAGCAGCCAAGCAGGGGACCCCTACGAGCAGTACTTC
TRBV4-1	TRBD1	TRBJ2-3	15	-	CASSHWTGLTDTQYF	TGCGCCAGCAGCCATTGGACAGGGCTCACAGATACGCAGTATTTT
TRBV4-2	TRBD2	TRBJ2-7	13	-	CASSPAGSHEQYF	TGTGCCAGCAGCCCAGCGGGAAGCCACGAGCAGTACTTC
TRBV4-3	TRBD2	TRBJ2-1	17	-	CASSQVGQREGGDEQFF	TGCGCCAGCAGCCAAGTAGGTCAGCGGGAGGGTGGGGATGAGCAGTTCTTC